This T cell receptor beta chain was identified in a study of blood T cell repertoires in COVID-19. Study-wide context: Material from acute and convalescent COVID-19 was sourced from the United States, Italy and Spain. T cells, B-cell-depleted T cells, or PBMCs provided the cDNA or gDNA that served as material.

Trimming pared 1 base from V and 2 bases from J, leaving 11 bases between. CDR3 size: 15 residues. The germline V gene has CDR1 SGHVS and CDR2 FNYEAQ. In the original processing: Estimated nucleated cell counts came from reference gene primer amplification. Libraries were prepared by immunoSEQ multiplex PCR; TCRdb keeps only in-frame clonotypes and omits some of them. V and J calls and clone size are those listed in that table; D and trimming were worked out from the DNA. This sample carries about 73,000 clones, 65% to 90% of them seen once, and the ten largest clones take around 5.6%. The sequencing sample was made of peripheral blood. This TCR was recovered from a woman in her fifties or sixties with acute or convalescent COVID-19. The rearrangement joins TRBV7-6 to TRBJ1-1; D remains ambiguous. The CDR3 loop reads CASSLVTLTNTEAFF. CDR3 DNA: TGTGCCAGCAGCTTAGTAACATTAACCAACACTGAAGCTTTCTTT.